This TCR beta chain was found in a study of blood T cell repertoires in COVID-19. As for the study in general: Specimens from acute and convalescent COVID-19 originated in the United States, Italy and Spain. In each case, the material was cDNA or gDNA derived from T cells, B-cell-depleted T cells, or PBMCs.

The length of the CDR3 is 15 residues. After removal of 4 bases from V and 7 bases from J, the junction contained 8 bases not matched to a gene. Germline CDR1 reads KGHDR; CDR2 reads SFDVKD. Those enrolled in Seattle joined during active infection and were followed longitudinally afterward. In the original workflow: Amplification of reference gene primers was used by the study to estimate nucleated cell counts. Assay: immunoSEQ multiplex PCR; the TCRdb copy retains only in-frame clones and omits some. The V and J calls and clone size were taken over from that table, and D and trimming were inferred from the DNA. The sample has some 400,000 clones; about 90% are singletons.

The V gene is TRBV24-1, the J gene TRBJ1-2; 10 positions match TRBD1. Material: peripheral blood. This receptor was taken from a woman between 25 and 40 years old with COVID-19, enrolled during active disease. CDR3 sequence reads: CATSEPGTGEAGYTF. CDR3 coding DNA: TGTGCCACCAGTGAGCCCGGGACAGGGGAGGCTGGCTACACCTTC.